One sample yielded the 13 T cell receptor beta chains listed below, sequenced in a study of beta chain features in type 1 diabetes. Every isolated RNA sample was fully reverse transcribed, so sequencing captured expressed TCRB transcripts. TCRdb keeps only in-frame clones here, not all; method: immunoSEQ multiplex PCR. The sample contains 300,000 to 450,000 clones, roughly an eighth of which appear only once. The sample comprised naive CD4+ T cells from blood. These receptors all come from a man aged 18 to 30 in good health.

The chain has TRBV15 and TRBJ2-7; D perhaps matches TRBD2 (7 bases). The CDR3 contains 16 residues. Germline V gene data show CDR1 as LNHNV and CDR2 as YYDKDF (reference sequence). V was cut by 0 bases and J by 3 bases, with 15 bases left in between. The CDR3 region has the DNA TGTGCCACCAGCAGAGATTTACAGGGAGGGGACTACGAGCAGTACTTC. It yields the protein CATSRDLQGGDYEQYF.

The chain links TRBV7-2 to TRBJ1-2, with 7 bases identical to TRBD1. Looked up from germline, CDR1 is SGHTA and CDR2 is FQGNSA. This CDR3 comprises 16 residues. Losses at the gene ends were 5 bases for V and 7 bases for J; bases not matched to a gene: 16. The CDR3, as DNA: TGTGCCAGCAGCAGAAATCGACAGGGAAGTAGCGCTGGCTACACCTTC. Amino acids: CASSRNRQGSSAGYTF.

This clone was detected a few times. The chain combines TRBV6-6 with TRBJ2-3; D remains unclear. Germline CDR1 reads MNHNY; CDR2 reads SVGAGI (reference sequence). The CDR3 extends over 13 amino acids. Trimming removed 6 bases from V and 6 bases from J, with 13 bases in between. The CDR3 region is CASRIMLGDTQYF. Written as DNA, the CDR3 is TGTGCCAGCAGAATAATGCTCGGTGATACGCAGTATTTT.

This clone was seen more than once but under ten times. Other DNA sequences in this specimen translate into the identical CDR3. This sequence joins TRBV7-3 and TRBJ2-3, with D unclear. From germline, CDR1 is SGHTA and CDR2 FQGTGA. Trimming left V 5 bases short and J 2 bases short, with 5 bases between. This CDR3 contains 12 residues. Written as DNA, the CDR3 is TGTGCCAGCAGCCCTAACACAGATACGCAGTATTTT. Translating it yields CASSPNTDTQYF.

This clone has a handful of counts. The chain joins TRBV7-9 to TRBJ1-1; 8 bases are a match to TRBD1. Germline CDR1 is SEHNR and CDR2 is FQNEAQ (reference sequence). Germline trimming cut 4 bases from V and 0 bases from J; bases unmatched to any gene: 13. This CDR3 has 18 amino acids. CDR3: CASSSTRVRGPMNTEAFF. In DNA form, the CDR3 reads TGTGCCAGCAGCTCCACCCGGGTCAGGGGGCCCATGAACACTGAAGCTTTCTTT.

This chain links TRBV19 with TRBJ2-7; TRBD1 matches at 9 bases. Germline V gene sequence: CDR1 LNHDA, CDR2 SQIVND (reference sequence). The V segment lost 7 bases and the J segment 2 bases; nucleotides outside the gene matches: 6. This CDR3 is built from 14 residues. The CDR3 DNA sequence: TGTGCCAGTACCGAGACAGGGGGAACCTACGAGCAGTACTTC. Its translation is CASTETGGTYEQYF.

Only a few counts were recorded for this clone. This chain links TRBV5-1 with TRBJ2-5, with 7 bases identical to TRBD2. The CDR3 sequence is 15 residues long. J was trimmed by 0 bases and V by 3 bases; bases with no gene match: 5. Germline CDR1 and CDR2: SGHRS and YFSETQ. The CDR3 loop is CASSSLLADQETQYF. CDR3 nucleotides: TGCGCCAGCAGCTCCCTCCTAGCGGACCAAGAGACCCAGTACTTC.

The V gene is TRBV4-2, the J gene TRBJ2-7; D unclear. Trimming removed 2 bases from V and 2 bases from J, with 10 bases in between. Germline V gives CDR1 LGHNA, CDR2 YNFKEQ. The CDR3 is made up of 14 amino acids. The CDR3 nucleotides are TGTGCCAGCAGCCAACTTACTTTGGCCTACGAGCAGTACTTC. It encodes CASSQLTLAYEQYF.

The genes are TRBV4-2 and TRBJ2-5; TRBD1 matches at 7 bases. V was pared by 4 bases and J by 2 bases, with 4 bases of the junction left unmatched. The CDR3 sequence is 14 residues long. CDR1 is LGHNA and CDR2 is YNFKEQ in the germline V gene. DNA for the CDR3: TGTGCCAGCAGCCGCGACAGGGCGCAAGAGACCCAGTACTTC. It specifies CASSRDRAQETQYF.

The J gene is TRBJ1-2, the V gene TRBV7-8; 7 nucleotides line up with TRBD1. V dropped 4 bases and J dropped 8; count of bases not matched to a gene: 13. There are 15 residues in the CDR3. The germline V gene encodes CDR1 SGHVS and CDR2 FQNEAQ. The CDR3 protein is CASSSQGRAGGGYTF. For the CDR3, the DNA is TGTGCCAGCAGCTCACAGGGGCGCGCGGGCGGAGGCTACACCTTC.

The rearrangement links TRBV25-1 to TRBJ2-7, with D unresolved. The CDR3 sequence is 17 residues long. Germline V CDR1 and CDR2: MGHDK, SYGVNS. V shed 3 bases and J shed 0 bases, with 18 bases lying between them. Written as DNA, the CDR3 is TGTGCCAGCAGTGACTTGTTCCCGTCGCCGAGCTCCTACGAGCAGTACTTC. Protein product: CASSDLFPSPSSYEQYF.

This clone came up a few times. The rearrangement links TRBV5-1 to TRBJ2-3; D perhaps matches TRBD2 (6 bases). V was cut by 3 bases and J by 2 bases, with 19 bases left in between. The CDR3 totals 17 residues. Germline loops: CDR1 SGHRS, CDR2 YFSETQ. The CDR3 protein is CASSSRREAVTTDTQYF. In nucleotides, the CDR3 is TGCGCCAGCAGCTCAAGGAGGGAAGCGGTTACCACAGATACGCAGTATTTT.

In this sample, this clone turned up a few times. The gene calls are TRBV29-1 and TRBJ2-5, with a possible D match to TRBD2 (6 bases). There are 15 residues in the CDR3. Germline CDR1 and CDR2: SQVTM and ANQGSEA. Trimming pared 6 bases from V and 5 bases from J, leaving 22 bases between. The CDR3 sequence is CSVAPRDFPGETQYF. CDR3 coding DNA: TGCAGCGTCGCCCCGCGGGACTTCCCCGGGGAGACCCAGTACTTC.